This entry lists 27 T cell receptor beta chains sequenced from one sample in a study of blood T cells in healthy people across ages. For the second PCR, which ran for about 7 to 12 cycles, a sample-barcoded 5' primer and a J-beta primer mix were used. Via MiXCR, TCRdb re-called the 5' RACE reads, giving one row per CDR3 protein. The sample includes 500,000 to 550,000 distinct CDR3 sequences, less than 25% seen only once; the top ten take roughly 9%. A further study also used this sample, focusing on T cells of mothers and their children.

Sequencing was performed on blood. The receptors come from a boy aged 5-17 years in good health.

This clonotype has just a few counts. The V call is TRBV4-3, the J call TRBJ1-2; TRBD1 matches 7 bases. V lost 0 bases, J lost 2 bases, and 6 bases stayed unmatched. Germline V lookup: CDR1 LGHNA, CDR2 YSLEER. The CDR3 consists of 16 residues. The CDR3 protein is CASSQDPGGLNYGYTF. The CDR3 region has the DNA TGCGCCAGCAGCCAAGATCCAGGGGGACTCAACTATGGCTACACCTTC.

J is TRBJ2-5 and V is TRBV14; D is unclear. The J call may be wrong; the DNA end is better matched by TRBJ2-7. The CDR3 totals 12 residues. CDR1 and CDR2 (germline): SGHDN, FVKESK. CDR3 coding DNA: TGTGCCAGCAGCCTTATGGGATACGAGCAGTACTTC. Residues: CASSLMGYEQYF.

In its sample, this clonotype was seen a few times. The chain employs TRBV24-1 and TRBJ1-1; D is unresolved. This CDR3 is 15 amino acids long. In germline, CDR1 is KGHDR, CDR2 SFDVKD. V shed 2 bases and J shed 1 base, with 10 bases lying between them. The CDR3 DNA reads TGTGCCACCAGTGATTCCCGGGAAACGAACACTGAAGCTTTCTTT. Amino acid sequence: CATSDSRETNTEAFF.

The chain recombines TRBV7-9 with TRBJ2-7; 9 bases fit TRBD1. CDR3 length equals 16 residues. J was trimmed by 7 bases and V by 4 bases; bases with no gene match: 14. Germline V gives CDR1 SEHNR, CDR2 FQNEAQ (reference sequence). CDR3 loop: CASSSHRDRAPVEQYF. CDR3 DNA sequence: TGTGCCAGCAGCTCGCACCGGGACAGGGCTCCGGTTGAGCAGTACTTC.

This sequence joins TRBV7-2 and TRBJ2-7; 10 bases agree with TRBD2. The germline V gene encodes CDR1 SGHTA and CDR2 FQGNSA. The CDR3 has 17 residues. V trimming: 2 bases; J trimming: 2 bases; junction bases outside the gene matches: 9. Here the CDR3 DNA reads TGTGCCAGCAGCTTAAGGTCCAGCGGGGGGGTTGCCTACGAGCAGTACTTC. Translating gives CASSLRSSGGVAYEQYF.

This clonotype was counted only a few times. The chain links TRBV7-8 to TRBJ2-5, with TRBD2 identical over 9 bases. Gene TRBJ2-1 matches the end of the DNA better, so the J call may be wrong. The germline V gene has CDR1 SGHVS and CDR2 FQNEAQ. The CDR3 runs to 15 residues. The CDR3 region has the DNA TGTGCCAGCTCGCGGGGGGGCTGGTCTGGCAATGAGCAGTTCTTC. It is translated as CASSRGGWSGNEQFF.

The V gene is TRBV7-2, the J gene TRBJ2-1; possibly TRBD1 for D (6 bases). CDR1 SGHTA and CDR2 FQGNSA come from the germline V gene. With 5 bases removed from V and 9 bases from J, the gap between germline ends came to 20 bases. The CDR3 covers 15 residues. CDR3 residues: CASSVDRLNDGEQFF. The CDR3, as DNA: TGTGCCAGCAGCGTCGACAGGTTGAATGACGGTGAGCAGTTCTTC.

The chain employs TRBV6-2 or TRBV6-3 and TRBJ2-1, with 9 bases matching TRBD2. The V gene's germline CDR1 is MNHEY and CDR2 SVGEGT. V was clipped by 6 bases and J by 6 bases; unmatched bases: 6. The CDR3 has 14 amino acids. The CDR3 nucleotides are TGTGCCAGCAGCGTAGCGGGAGAAATCAATGAGCAGTTCTTC. Translating it yields CASSVAGEINEQFF.

The chain links TRBV10-3 to TRBJ2-7, with a possible D match to TRBD1 (5 bases). The V gene lost 0 bases and the J gene lost 2 bases, with 8 bases spanning the gap. CDR1 and CDR2 (germline): ENHRY, SYGVKD. This CDR3 is 14 amino acids long. The CDR3 reads CAISESPGPYEQYF. The CDR3 DNA reads TGTGCCATCAGTGAGTCCCCAGGGCCCTACGAGCAGTACTTC.

This clonotype was counted at least ten times. The chain couples TRBV7-2 to TRBJ2-7, with 8 bases identical to TRBD2. V trimming: 5 bases; J trimming: 0 bases; junction bases outside the gene matches: 9. The CDR3 is 16 amino acids. Germline V gene lookup returns CDR1 SGHTA and CDR2 FQGNSA. CDR3 nucleotides: TGTGCCAGCAGCCCCCATAGCGGGGAGAGCTCCTACGAGCAGTACTTC. This encodes CASSPHSGESSYEQYF.

V and J are TRBV25-1 and TRBJ2-5; TRBD2 might be the D (6 bases). The CDR3 runs to 16 residues. Germline values: CDR1 MGHDK, CDR2 SYGVNS. V was cut by 4 bases and J by 1 base, with 16 bases left in between. CDR3 bases: TGTGCCAGCAGTGCAAAGGAGGGGCAGTTCCAAGAGACCCAGTACTTC. Amino acid sequence: CASSAKEGQFQETQYF.

There are a few counts of this clonotype. V gene TRBV20-1 combines with J gene TRBJ1-3, with a possible D match to TRBD1 (5 bases). V lost 1 base to trimming and J lost 7 bases, with 14 bases between them. The CDR3 length is 14 residues. The germline V gene encodes CDR1 DFQATT and CDR2 SNEGSKA (reference sequence). CDR3 coding DNA: TGCAGTGCTAGAGCTCAGGGATCTCAGAACACCATATATTTT. Translation gives CSARAQGSQNTIYF.

This clonotype was detected a few times. The gene calls are TRBV20-1 and TRBJ2-3, with D unresolved. Germline V gene lookup returns CDR1 DFQATT and CDR2 SNEGSKA (reference sequence). The CDR3 is made up of 11 amino acids. Trimming cost V 3 bases and J 4 bases, with 5 bases left between them. The DNA of the CDR3 is TGCAGTGCTAGTGGCGCAGATACGCAGTATTTT. Its protein product is CSASGADTQYF.

J is TRBJ2-1 and V is TRBV5-6; TRBD2 might be the D (6 bases). Between the trimmed V and J ends, which lost 0 bases and 0 bases, there was a span of 16 bases. The CDR3 loop spans 18 amino acids. Germline V gene lookup returns CDR1 SGHDT and CDR2 YYEEEE. The CDR3 region has the DNA TGTGCCAGCAGCTTGGTACGGGGGACGGGGGTCTCCTACAATGAGCAGTTCTTC. Amino acid sequence: CASSLVRGTGVSYNEQFF.

This clonotype has only a few counts. A much larger clone lies a single base off, so this may be a read error. This chain uses TRBV6-2 or TRBV6-3 with TRBJ2-5; 10 nucleotides align to TRBD2. The J call is doubtful: the DNA matches TRBJ2-7 better. The CDR3 sequence is 17 residues long. CDR1 is MNHEY, CDR2 SVGEGT, per germline. CDR3 nucleotides: TGTGCCAGCGACTTACCTACTAGCGGGAAAGTCTCCTACGAGCAGTACTTC. Protein sequence: CASDLPTSGKVSYEQYF.

The CDR3 is CASRHRDRDTQYF. The CDR3 DNA reads TGTGCCAGCAGGCACAGGGACCGAGATACGCAGTATTTT. The V and J genes are TRBV3-1 and TRBJ2-3; D may be TRBD1 (6 bases). The V end lost 6 bases, the J end lost 5 bases, and 12 bases lay between the germline ends. Germline V gene sequence: CDR1 LGHDT, CDR2 YNNKEL (reference sequence). The CDR3 has 13 residues.

As regards this clonotype: Just one base apart from a much larger clone, this may be a read error. The V call is TRBV20-1, the J call TRBJ2-5; D is tentatively TRBD1 or TRBD2 (5 bases each). The germline V gene encodes CDR1 DFQATT and CDR2 SNEGSKA (reference sequence). The CDR3 extends over 14 amino acids. The CDR3 nucleotides read TGCAGTGCTAGACCGGGACCACAAAGAGAGACCCGGTACTTC. Its translation is CSARPGPQRETRYF.

CDR3 region: CASTDLRGTNEQFF. Here the CDR3 DNA reads TGTGCCAGCACCGACCTACGGGGGACCAATGAGCAGTTCTTC. The chain recombines TRBV6-6 with TRBJ2-1; tentative D call: TRBD2 (6 bases). Deletions cut 7 bases from V and 6 bases from J, with 16 bases between. The CDR3 is made up of 14 amino acids. Germline V gene data show CDR1 as MNHNY and CDR2 as SVGAGI (reference sequence).

J is TRBJ2-2 and V is TRBV28; weak D call: TRBD2 (6 bases). The CDR3 length is 15 residues. V lost 2 bases to trimming and J lost 3 bases, with 10 bases between them. Germline CDR1 reads MDHEN; CDR2 reads SYDVKM. The CDR3 here is CASSLGGIYTGELFF. The CDR3 DNA follows: TGTGCCAGCAGTTTAGGCGGGATTTACACCGGGGAGCTGTTTTTT.

The V call is TRBV4-1, the J call TRBJ2-7; the match to TRBD2 covers 8 bases. V lost 3 bases and J lost 9; bases outside the gene matches: 4. There are 12 residues in the CDR3. Germline CDR1 is MGHRA and CDR2 is YSYEKL. The CDR3 here is CASSHVAGPQYF. The CDR3, as DNA: TGCGCCAGCAGCCATGTAGCGGGACCGCAGTACTTC.

Of note for this clonotype: Relative to the germline gene, one junction end is altered; a read error may explain this. V is TRBV28 and J is TRBJ2-7; TRBD1 aligns across 10 bases. This CDR3 spans 18 amino acids. In germline, CDR1 is MDHEN, CDR2 SYDVKM. For the CDR3, the DNA is TGTGCCAGCAGTTTATTCAGAGTGAGACAGGGGGCCCACTACGAACAGTACTTC. It specifies CASSLFRVRQGAHYEQYF.

The genes are TRBV25-1 and TRBJ2-5; D is perhaps TRBD1 or TRBD2 (5 bases each). The DNA end is more similar to TRBJ2-7, so the J call may be wrong. CDR1 and CDR2 (germline): MGHDK, SYGVNS. CDR3 length: 15 amino acids. The CDR3 loop reads CASSVPGTQLYEQYF. In DNA, the CDR3 is TGTGCCAGCAGTGTACCCGGGACCCAACTCTACGAGCAGTACTTC.

This clonotype was observed a few times. Germline is not matched at one junction end, which may reflect a read error. The chain employs TRBV28 and TRBJ2-7; 8 positions match TRBD2. The germline V gene encodes CDR1 MDHEN and CDR2 SYDVKM. CDR3 length: 18 residues. This CDR3 is CASSWRAWGSSGRYEEYF. CDR3 sequence (DNA): TGTGCCAGCAGTTGGCGTGCATGGGGATCTAGCGGGCGGTACGAGGAGTACTTC.

The chain links TRBV20-1 to TRBJ2-4, with 7 nucleotides matching TRBD2. The CDR3 contains 15 residues. With 6 bases clipped from V and 0 bases from J, the junction kept 8 bases outside the gene matches. Germline lookup yields CDR1 DFQATT and CDR2 SNEGSKA (reference sequence). The CDR3 region is CSAPSAGLAKNIQYF. The CDR3 bases are TGCAGTGCCCCCTCAGCGGGGCTAGCCAAAAACATTCAGTACTTC.

This sequence joins TRBV20-1 and TRBJ2-5; possibly TRBD1 for D (6 bases). The DNA matches TRBJ2-7 better at its end, which makes the J call doubtful. CDR1 and CDR2 from the germline V gene are DFQATT and SNEGSKA (reference sequence). The CDR3 contains 15 residues. The DNA of the CDR3 is TGCAGTGCTAGGACTCGGCAGGGGCGCTCCTACGAGCAGTACTTC. Its translation: CSARTRQGRSYEQYF.

This clonotype was recorded a few times. V is TRBV29-1 and J is TRBJ1-5, with D unclear. CDR1 and CDR2 (germline): SQVTM, ANQGSEA. The length of the CDR3 is 14 residues. The ends were cut back, 5 bases at V and 0 bases at J, with 11 bases in the middle. CDR3: CSVSSDASNQPQHF. CDR3 nucleotides: TGCAGCGTTTCTTCCGATGCTAGCAATCAGCCCCAGCATTTT.

J is TRBJ2-3 and V is TRBV19; D is tentatively TRBD1 or TRBD2 (5 bases each). Trimming cost V 6 bases and J 2 bases, with 15 bases left between them. In germline, CDR1 is LNHDA, CDR2 SQIVND (reference sequence). There are 15 residues in the CDR3. The CDR3 bases are TGTGCCAGTAGACCCCAGGGACGGCTCACAGATACGCAGTATTTT. Translating it yields CASRPQGRLTDTQYF.